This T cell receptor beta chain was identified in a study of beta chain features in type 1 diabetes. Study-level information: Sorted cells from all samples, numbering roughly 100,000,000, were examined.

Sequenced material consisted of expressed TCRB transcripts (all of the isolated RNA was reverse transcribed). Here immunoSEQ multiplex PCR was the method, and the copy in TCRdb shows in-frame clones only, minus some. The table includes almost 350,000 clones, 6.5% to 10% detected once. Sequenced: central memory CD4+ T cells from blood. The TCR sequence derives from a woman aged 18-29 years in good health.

The CDR3 region has the DNA TGCGCCAGCAGCTCACTAGACACAGATACGCAGTATTTT. Its translation: CASSSLDTDTQYF. The chain employs TRBV5-1 and TRBJ2-3; D is possibly TRBD2 (5 bases). This CDR3 comprises 13 residues. V gave up 3 bases and J gave up 2 bases, with 7 bases separating them. Germline loops: CDR1 SGHRS, CDR2 YFSETQ.